This T cell receptor beta chain was documented in a study of response to subunit inactivated influenza vaccine. Study-wide findings and caveats: Each seasonal flu vaccination may recruit only limited new T cells, authors suggested.

Remarks on this clonotype: The antigen is unknown.

Germline values: CDR1 SEHNR, CDR2 FQNEAQ (reference sequence). The CDR3 is made up of 17 amino acids. J lost 4 bases, V lost 5 bases, and 11 bases had no gene match. MiXCR, run by TCRdb on the RT-PCR reads, gives a single entry per CDR3 protein. Of around 650,000 distinct CDR3 sequences in the sample, around 16% were seen once. The material was PBMCs from blood, obtained about 11 days after vaccination. The V and J genes are TRBV7-9 and TRBJ2-2, with 9 bases identical to TRBD1. The receptor comes from a man between 50 and 59 years old who received an inactivated influenza vaccine. The CDR3 here is CASSVPWTGAVTGELFF. The DNA for the CDR3 is TGTGCCAGCAGCGTCCCCTGGACAGGGGCGGTCACCGGGGAGCTGTTTTTT.